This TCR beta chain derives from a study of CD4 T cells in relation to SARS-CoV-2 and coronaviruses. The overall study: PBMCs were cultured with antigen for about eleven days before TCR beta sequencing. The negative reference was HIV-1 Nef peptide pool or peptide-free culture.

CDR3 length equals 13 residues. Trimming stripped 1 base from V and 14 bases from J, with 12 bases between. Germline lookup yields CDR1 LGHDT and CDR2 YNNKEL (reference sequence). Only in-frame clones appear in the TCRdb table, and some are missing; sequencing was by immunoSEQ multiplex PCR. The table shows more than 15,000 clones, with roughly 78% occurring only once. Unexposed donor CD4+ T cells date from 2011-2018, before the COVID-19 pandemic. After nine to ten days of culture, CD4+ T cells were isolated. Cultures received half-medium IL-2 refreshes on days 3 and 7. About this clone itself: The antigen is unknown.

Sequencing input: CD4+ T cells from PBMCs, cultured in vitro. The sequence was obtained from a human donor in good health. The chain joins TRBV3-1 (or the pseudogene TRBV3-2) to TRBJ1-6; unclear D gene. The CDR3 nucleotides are TGTGCCAGCAGCCAAGGGGAGATCCCCACCCTCCACTTT. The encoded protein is CASSQGEIPTLHF.